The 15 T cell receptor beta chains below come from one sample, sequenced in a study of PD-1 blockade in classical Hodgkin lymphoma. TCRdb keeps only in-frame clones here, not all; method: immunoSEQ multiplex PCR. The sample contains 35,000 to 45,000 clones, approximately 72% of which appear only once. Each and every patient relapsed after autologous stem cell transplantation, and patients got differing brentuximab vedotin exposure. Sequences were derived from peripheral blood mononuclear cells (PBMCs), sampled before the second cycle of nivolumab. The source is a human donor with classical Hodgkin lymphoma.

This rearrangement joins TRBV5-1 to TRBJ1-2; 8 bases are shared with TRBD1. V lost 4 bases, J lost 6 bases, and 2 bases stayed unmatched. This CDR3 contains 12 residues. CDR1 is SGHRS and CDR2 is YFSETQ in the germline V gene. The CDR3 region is CASSQDRDGYTF. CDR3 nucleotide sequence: TGCGCCAGCAGCCAGGACAGGGATGGCTACACCTTC.

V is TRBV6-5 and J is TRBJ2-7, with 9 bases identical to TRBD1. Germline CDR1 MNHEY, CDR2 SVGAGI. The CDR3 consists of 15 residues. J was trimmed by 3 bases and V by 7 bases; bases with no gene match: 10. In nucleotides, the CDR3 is TGTGCCAGCACCGCTTGGGGGGACAGGGACTACGAGCAGTACTTC. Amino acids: CASTAWGDRDYEQYF.

The CDR3 coding sequence is TGCGCCAGCAGCCCGTACCCCTGGGCGGGAAATGAAAAACTGTTTTTT. Translated: CASSPYPWAGNEKLFF. The chain employs TRBV5-1 and TRBJ1-4; D is unclear. Trimming cost V 4 bases and J 5 bases, with 18 bases left between them. This CDR3 spans 16 amino acids. Germline lookup yields CDR1 SGHRS and CDR2 YFSETQ.

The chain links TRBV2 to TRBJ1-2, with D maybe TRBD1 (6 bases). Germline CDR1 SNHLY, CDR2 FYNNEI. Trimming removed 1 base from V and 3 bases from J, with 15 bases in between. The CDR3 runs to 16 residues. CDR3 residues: CASSEGPRGQDYGYTF. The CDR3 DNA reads TGTGCCAGCAGTGAAGGGCCGAGGGGACAAGACTATGGCTACACCTTC.

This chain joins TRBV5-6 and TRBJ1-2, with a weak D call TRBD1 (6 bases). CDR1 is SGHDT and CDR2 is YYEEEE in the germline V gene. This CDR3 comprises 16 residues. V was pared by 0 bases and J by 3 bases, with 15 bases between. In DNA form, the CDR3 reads TGTGCCAGCAGCTTGGAGATACGGGGGGGCGACTATGGCTACACCTTC. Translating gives CASSLEIRGGDYGYTF.

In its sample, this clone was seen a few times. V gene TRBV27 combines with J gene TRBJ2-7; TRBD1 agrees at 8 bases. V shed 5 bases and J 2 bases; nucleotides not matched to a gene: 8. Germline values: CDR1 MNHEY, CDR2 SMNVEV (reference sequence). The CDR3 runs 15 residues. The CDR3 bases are TGTGCCAGCAGTCTCACCACGGGACAGGCCTACGAGCAGTACTTC. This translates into CASSLTTGQAYEQYF.

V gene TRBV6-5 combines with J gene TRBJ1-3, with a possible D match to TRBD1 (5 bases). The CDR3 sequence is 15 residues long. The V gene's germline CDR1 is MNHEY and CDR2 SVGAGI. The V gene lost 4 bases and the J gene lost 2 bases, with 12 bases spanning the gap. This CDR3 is CASSSVTGAGNTIYF. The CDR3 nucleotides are TGTGCCAGCAGTTCCGTTACGGGGGCTGGAAACACCATATATTTT.

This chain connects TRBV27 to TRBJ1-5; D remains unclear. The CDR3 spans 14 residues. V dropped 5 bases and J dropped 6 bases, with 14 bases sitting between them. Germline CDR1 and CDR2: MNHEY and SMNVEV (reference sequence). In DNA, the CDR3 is TGTGCCAGCAGTAACGGACGAGCAACTCAGCCCCAGCATTTT. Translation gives CASSNGRATQPQHF.

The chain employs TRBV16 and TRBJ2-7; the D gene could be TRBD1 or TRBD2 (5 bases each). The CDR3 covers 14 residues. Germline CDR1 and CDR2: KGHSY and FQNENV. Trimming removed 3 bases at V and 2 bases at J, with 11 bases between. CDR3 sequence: CASSQGTPPYEQYF. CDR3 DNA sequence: TGTGCCAGCAGCCAGGGGACCCCTCCCTACGAGCAGTACTTC.

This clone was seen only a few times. The CDR3 sequence is CASRIRTERTGELFF. CDR3 DNA: TGTGCCAGCAGGATAAGGACAGAACGGACCGGGGAGCTGTTTTTT. This chain joins TRBV28 and TRBJ2-2; D perhaps matches TRBD1 (6 bases). CDR1 is MDHEN, CDR2 SYDVKM, per germline. The CDR3 is 15 amino acids. V was pared by 6 bases and J by 5 bases, with 16 bases between.

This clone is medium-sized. The CDR3 sequence: CASSLDVSYEQYF. The DNA of the CDR3 is TGTGCCAGCAGCTTGGACGTATCCTACGAGCAGTACTTC. The gene calls are TRBV5-5 and TRBJ2-7, with no clear D. Germline assignment: CDR1 SGHKS and CDR2 YYEKEE (reference sequence). The CDR3 runs to 13 residues. V lost 0 bases to trimming and J lost 1 base, with 5 bases between them.

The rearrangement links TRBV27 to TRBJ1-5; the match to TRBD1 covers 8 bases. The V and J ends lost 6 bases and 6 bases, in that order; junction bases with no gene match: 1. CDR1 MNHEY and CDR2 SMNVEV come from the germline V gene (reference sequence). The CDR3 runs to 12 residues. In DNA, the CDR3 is TGTGCCAGCAGACAGGGGGGTCAGCCCCAGCATTTT. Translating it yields CASRQGGQPQHF.

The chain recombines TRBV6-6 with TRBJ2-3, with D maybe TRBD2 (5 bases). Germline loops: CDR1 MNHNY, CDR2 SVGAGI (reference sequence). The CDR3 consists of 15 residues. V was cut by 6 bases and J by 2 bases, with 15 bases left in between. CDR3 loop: CASSPRTSYTDTQYF. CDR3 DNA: TGTGCCAGCAGCCCCAGGACTTCTTACACAGATACGCAGTATTTT.

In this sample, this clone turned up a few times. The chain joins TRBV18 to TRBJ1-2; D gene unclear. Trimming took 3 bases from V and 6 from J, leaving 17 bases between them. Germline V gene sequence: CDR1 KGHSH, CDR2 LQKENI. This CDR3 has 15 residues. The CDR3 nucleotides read TGTGCCAGCTCACCGCAGATTTCGGATCACAATGGCTACACCTTC. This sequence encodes CASSPQISDHNGYTF.

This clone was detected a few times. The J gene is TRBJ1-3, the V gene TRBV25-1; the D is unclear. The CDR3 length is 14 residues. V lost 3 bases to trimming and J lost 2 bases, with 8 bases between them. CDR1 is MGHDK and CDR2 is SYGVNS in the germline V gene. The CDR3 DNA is TGTGCCAGCAGTGAGGAAAGAACTGGAAACACCATATATTTT. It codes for CASSEERTGNTIYF.